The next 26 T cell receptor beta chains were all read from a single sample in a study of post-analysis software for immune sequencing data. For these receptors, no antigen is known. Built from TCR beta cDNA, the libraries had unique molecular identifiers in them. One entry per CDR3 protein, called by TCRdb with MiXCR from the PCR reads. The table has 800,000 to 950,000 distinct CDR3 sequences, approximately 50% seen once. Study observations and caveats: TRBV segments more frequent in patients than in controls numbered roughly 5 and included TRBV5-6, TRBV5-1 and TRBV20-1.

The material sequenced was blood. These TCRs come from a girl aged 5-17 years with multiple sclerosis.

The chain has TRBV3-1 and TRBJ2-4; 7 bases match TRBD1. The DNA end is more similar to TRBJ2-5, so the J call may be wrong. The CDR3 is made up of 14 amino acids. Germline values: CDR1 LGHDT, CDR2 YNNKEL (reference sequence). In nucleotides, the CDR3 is TGTGCCAGCAGCCAAAAGCACAGGGGAGAGACCCAGTACTTC. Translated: CASSQKHRGETQYF.

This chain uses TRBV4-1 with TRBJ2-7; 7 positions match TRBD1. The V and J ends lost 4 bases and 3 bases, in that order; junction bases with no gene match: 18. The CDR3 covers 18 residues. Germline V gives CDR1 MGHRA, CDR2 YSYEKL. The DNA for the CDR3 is TGCGCCAGCAGCCTCACCGGCTCCGGGACAGCCTCGGGCTACGAGCAGTACTTC. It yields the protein CASSLTGSGTASGYEQYF.

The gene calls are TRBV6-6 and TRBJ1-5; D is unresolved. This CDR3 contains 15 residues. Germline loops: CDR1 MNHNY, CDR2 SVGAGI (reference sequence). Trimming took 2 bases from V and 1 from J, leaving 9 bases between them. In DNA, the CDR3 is TGTGCCAGCAGTTACGGCGAAAGCAGCAATCAGCCCCAGCATTTT. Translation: CASSYGESSNQPQHF.

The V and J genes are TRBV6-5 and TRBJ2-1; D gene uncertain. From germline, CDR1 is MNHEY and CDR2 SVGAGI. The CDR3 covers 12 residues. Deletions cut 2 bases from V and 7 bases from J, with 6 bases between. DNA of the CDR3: TGTGCCAGCAGTTACGGGCTTAATGAGCAGTTCTTC. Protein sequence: CASSYGLNEQFF.

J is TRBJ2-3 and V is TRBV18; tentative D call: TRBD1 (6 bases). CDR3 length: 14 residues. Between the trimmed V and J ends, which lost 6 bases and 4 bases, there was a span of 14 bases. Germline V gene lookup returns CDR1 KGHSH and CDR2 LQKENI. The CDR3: CASSLGHSSDTQYF. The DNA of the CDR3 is TGTGCCAGCTCCCTGGGACATTCGTCAGATACGCAGTATTTT.

The CDR3, as DNA: TGTGCCAGCAGTGAACCTGGCTTCTACGAGCAGTACTTC. This sequence encodes CASSEPGFYEQYF. The chain has TRBV2 and TRBJ2-7; D ambiguous. The CDR3 totals 13 residues. Germline CDR1 SNHLY, CDR2 FYNNEI. The germline V and J ends were trimmed by 2 bases and 3 bases, with 8 bases remaining between them.

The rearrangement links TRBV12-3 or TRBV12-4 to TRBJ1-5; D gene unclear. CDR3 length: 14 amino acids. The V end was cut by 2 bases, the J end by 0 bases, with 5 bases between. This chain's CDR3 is CASSLFGSNQPQHF. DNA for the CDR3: TGTGCCAGCAGTTTATTTGGTAGCAATCAGCCCCAGCATTTT.

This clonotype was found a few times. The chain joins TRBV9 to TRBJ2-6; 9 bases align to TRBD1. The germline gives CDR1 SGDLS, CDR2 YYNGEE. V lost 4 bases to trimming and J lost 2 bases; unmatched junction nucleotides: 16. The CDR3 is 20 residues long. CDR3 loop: CASSPGQGKRRYAGANVLTF. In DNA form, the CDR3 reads TGTGCCAGCAGCCCCGGACAGGGGAAGAGAAGGTACGCTGGGGCCAACGTCCTGACTTTC.

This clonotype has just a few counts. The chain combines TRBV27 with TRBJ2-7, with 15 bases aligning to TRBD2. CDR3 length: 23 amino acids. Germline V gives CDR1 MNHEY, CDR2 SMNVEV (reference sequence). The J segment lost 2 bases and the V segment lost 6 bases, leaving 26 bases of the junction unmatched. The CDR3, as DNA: TGTGCCAGCAGGTACCGGTCCCCACAGGGACTAGCGGGGGGTAAGACCCCAACCTACGAGCAGTACTTC. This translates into CASRYRSPQGLAGGKTPTYEQYF.

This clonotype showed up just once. The CDR3 coding sequence is TGTGCCAGCAGTCGGGACCGAGGAAGGGGGAATGCCTATGGCTACACCTTC. Translating gives CASSRDRGRGNAYGYTF. The chain joins TRBV12-3 or TRBV12-4 to TRBJ1-2; a weak D match, TRBD1 (6 bases). CDR3 length: 17 residues. V shed 5 bases and J shed 4 bases, with 23 bases lying between them.

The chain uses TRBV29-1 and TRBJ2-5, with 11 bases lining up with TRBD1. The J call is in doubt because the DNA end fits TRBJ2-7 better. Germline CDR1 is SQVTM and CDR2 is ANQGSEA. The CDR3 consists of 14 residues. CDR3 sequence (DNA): TGCAGCGCAACTACCGGGACAGGGGGGAACGAGCAGTACTTC. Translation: CSATTGTGGNEQYF.

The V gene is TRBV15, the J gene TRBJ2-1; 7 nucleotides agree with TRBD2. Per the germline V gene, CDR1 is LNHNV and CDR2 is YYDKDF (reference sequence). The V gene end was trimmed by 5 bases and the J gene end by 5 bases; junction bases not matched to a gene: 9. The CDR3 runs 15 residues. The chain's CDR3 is CATSGGGGINNEQFF. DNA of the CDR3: TGTGCCACCAGCGGTGGCGGGGGAATAAACAATGAGCAGTTCTTC.

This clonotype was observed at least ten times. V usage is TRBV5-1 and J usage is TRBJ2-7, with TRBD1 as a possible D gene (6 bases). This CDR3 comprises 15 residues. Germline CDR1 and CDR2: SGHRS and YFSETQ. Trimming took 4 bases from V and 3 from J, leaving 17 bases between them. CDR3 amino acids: CASSDRPSGVYEQYF. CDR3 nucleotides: TGCGCCAGCAGCGATCGACCTTCAGGGGTCTACGAGCAGTACTTC.

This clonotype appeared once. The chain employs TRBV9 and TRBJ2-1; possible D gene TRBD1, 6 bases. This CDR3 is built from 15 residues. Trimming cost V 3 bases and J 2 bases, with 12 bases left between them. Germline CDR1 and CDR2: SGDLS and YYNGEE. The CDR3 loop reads CASSATGTPYNEQFF. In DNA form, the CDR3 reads TGTGCCAGCAGCGCAACCGGGACACCCTACAATGAGCAGTTCTTC.

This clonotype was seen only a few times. The CDR3: CASSLTGGFYEQYF. In DNA, the CDR3 is TGTGCCAGCAGCTTAACAGGGGGCTTCTACGAGCAGTACTTC. V and J are TRBV7-2 and TRBJ2-7; 9 bases are a match to TRBD1. The V and J ends lost 2 bases and 3 bases, in that order; junction bases with no gene match: 2. Per the germline V gene, CDR1 is SGHTA and CDR2 is FQGNSA. This CDR3 region has 14 residues.

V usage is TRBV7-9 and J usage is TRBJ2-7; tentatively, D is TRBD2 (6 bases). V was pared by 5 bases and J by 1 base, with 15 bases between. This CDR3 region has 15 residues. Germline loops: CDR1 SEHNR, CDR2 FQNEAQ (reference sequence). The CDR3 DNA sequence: TGTGCCAGCAGCCCCCCAGGACTACGATCCTACGAGCAGTACTTC. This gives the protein CASSPPGLRSYEQYF.

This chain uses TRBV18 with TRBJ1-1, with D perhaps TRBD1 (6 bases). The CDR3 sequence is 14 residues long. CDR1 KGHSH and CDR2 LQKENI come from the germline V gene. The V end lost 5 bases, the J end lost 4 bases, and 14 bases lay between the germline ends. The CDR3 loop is CASSGSGAGTEAFF. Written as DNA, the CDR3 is TGTGCCAGCTCAGGTTCGGGGGCAGGCACTGAAGCTTTCTTT.

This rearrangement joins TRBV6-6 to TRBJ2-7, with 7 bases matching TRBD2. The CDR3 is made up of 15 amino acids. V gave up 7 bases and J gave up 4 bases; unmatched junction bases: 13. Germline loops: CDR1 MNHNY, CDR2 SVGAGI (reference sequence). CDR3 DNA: TGTGCCAGCAACCACGAAGCTAGCGGACCTTACGAGCAGTACTTC. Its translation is CASNHEASGPYEQYF.

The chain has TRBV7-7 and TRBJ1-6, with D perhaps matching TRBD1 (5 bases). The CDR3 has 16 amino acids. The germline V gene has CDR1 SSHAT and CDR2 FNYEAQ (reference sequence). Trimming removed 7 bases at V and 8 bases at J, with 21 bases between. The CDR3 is CASNSELGAGDSPLHF. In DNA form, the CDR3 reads TGTGCCAGCAACTCCGAACTAGGGGCTGGGGATTCACCCCTCCACTTT. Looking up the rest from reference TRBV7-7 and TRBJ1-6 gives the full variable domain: GAGVSQSPRYKVTKRGQDVTLRCDPISSHATLYWYQQALGQGPEFLTYFNYEAQPDKSGLPSDRFSAERPEGSISTLTIQRTEQRDSAMYRCASNSELGAGDSPLHFGNGTRLTVT.

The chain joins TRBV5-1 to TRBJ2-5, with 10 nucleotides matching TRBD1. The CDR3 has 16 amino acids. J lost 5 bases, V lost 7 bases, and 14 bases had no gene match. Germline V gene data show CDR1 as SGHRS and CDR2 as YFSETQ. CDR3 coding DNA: TGCGCCAGCGGCCCCTTTGGACAGGGGGTATCGGAGACCCAGTACTTC. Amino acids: CASGPFGQGVSETQYF.

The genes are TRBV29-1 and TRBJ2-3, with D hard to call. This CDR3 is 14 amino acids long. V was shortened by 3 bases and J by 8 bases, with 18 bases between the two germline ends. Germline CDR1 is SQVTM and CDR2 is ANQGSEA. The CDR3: CSVDTQATWGTQYF. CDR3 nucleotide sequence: TGCAGCGTTGATACGCAGGCGACCTGGGGTACGCAGTATTTT.

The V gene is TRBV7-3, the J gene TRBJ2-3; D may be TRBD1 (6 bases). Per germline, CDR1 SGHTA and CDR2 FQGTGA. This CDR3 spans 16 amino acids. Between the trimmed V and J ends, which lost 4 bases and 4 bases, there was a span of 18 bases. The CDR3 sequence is CASSSHTVQGADTQYF. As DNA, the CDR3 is TGTGCCAGCAGCTCCCACACCGTACAGGGAGCAGATACGCAGTATTTT.

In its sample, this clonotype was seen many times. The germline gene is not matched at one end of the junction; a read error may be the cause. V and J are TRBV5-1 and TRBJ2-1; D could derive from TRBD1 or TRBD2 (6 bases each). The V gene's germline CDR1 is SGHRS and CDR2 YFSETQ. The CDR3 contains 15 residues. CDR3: CASSLGRGPYNEQFF. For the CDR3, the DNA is TGTGCCAGCAGCTTAGGCCGGGGGCCCTACAATGAGCAGTTCTTC.

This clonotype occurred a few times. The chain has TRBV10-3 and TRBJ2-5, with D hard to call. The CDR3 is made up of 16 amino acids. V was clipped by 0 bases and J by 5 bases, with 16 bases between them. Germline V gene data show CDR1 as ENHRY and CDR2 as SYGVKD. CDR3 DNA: TGTGCCATCAGTGAGTCAGAAACTTCTCCAAGGGAGACCCAGTACTTC. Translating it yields CAISESETSPRETQYF.

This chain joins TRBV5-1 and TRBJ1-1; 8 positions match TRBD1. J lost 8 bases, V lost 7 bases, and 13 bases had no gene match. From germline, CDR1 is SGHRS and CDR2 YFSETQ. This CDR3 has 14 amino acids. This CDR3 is CASSLDRGPGEAFF. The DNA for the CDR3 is TGCGCCAGCTCCCTCGACAGGGGCCCCGGCGAAGCTTTCTTT. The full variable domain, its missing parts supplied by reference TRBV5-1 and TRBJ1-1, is KAGVTQTPRYLIKTRGQQVTLSCSPISGHRSVSWYQQTPGQGLQFLFEYFSETQRNKGNFPGRFSGRQFSNSRSEMNVSTLELGDSALYLCASSLDRGPGEAFFGQGTRLTVV.

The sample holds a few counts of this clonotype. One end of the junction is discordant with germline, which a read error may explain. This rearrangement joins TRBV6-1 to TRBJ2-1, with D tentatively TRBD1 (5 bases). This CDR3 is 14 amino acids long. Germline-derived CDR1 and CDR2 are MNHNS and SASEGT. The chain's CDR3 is CASREGETYNEQFF. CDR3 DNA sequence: TGTGCCAGCAGAGAAGGGGAAACCTACAATGAGCAGTTCTTC.